This T cell receptor (beta chain) was captured in a study of HIV-infected children after antiretroviral therapy interruption. Stated treatment: PENTA 11 planned treatment interruption arm or continuous ART arm. On this clonotype itself: As yet, its antigen is unknown.

Unique molecular identifiers were included in an RNA-based 3' RACE TCR library. MiXCR, applied by TCRdb to the 3' RACE reads, yields one record per CDR3 protein. The table has about 86,000 distinct CDR3 sequences, less than 7% seen once. The study's findings and limits: The Gini coefficient of naive CD4+ repertoires rose, returning to baseline by 3 years.

With 3 bases clipped from V and 4 bases from J, the junction kept 9 bases outside the gene matches. CDR3 length: 16 amino acids. Germline CDR1 and CDR2: SGHAT and FQNNGV. This receptor was taken from a pool of human donors with HIV. The chain recombines TRBV11-2 with TRBJ2-7, with 10 nucleotides matching TRBD1. The sequences come from CD45RA+ CD4+ T cells from PBMCs, pooled from several time points, collected from a donor given antiretroviral therapy, either interrupted or continuous. Regarding subset: naive CD4+ CD45RA+ CD45RO- T cells. The CDR3 sequence is CASSFRAGQGVYEQYF. The CDR3, as DNA: TGTGCCAGCAGCTTTAGGGCCGGACAGGGGGTTTACGAGCAGTACTTC.